This passage covers 21 T cell receptor beta chains from one sample sequenced in a study of long-term antiretroviral therapy in people with HIV. The libraries were made with immunoSEQ v3.0 at survey level. Here immunoSEQ multiplex PCR was the method, and the copy in TCRdb shows in-frame clones only, minus some. The table includes 42,000 or so clones, about 85% detected once. The source was unsorted PBMCs, collected 3.1 years after starting antiretroviral therapy. These TCRs come from a woman aged 50 to 60 with HIV.

This rearrangement joins TRBV2 to TRBJ1-1; D remains ambiguous. This CDR3 comprises 14 residues. V was trimmed by 8 bases and J by 2 bases, leaving 15 bases between them. Germline-derived CDR1 and CDR2 are SNHLY and FYNNEI. CDR3 sequence (DNA): TGTGCCAGCTCCCTCGTGGGCCCTAACACTGAAGCTTTCTTT. This encodes CASSLVGPNTEAFF.

The V and J genes are TRBV7-3 and TRBJ2-3, with a tentative D call TRBD1 (5 bases). The CDR3 sequence is 15 residues long. Trimming left V 5 bases short and J 3 bases short, with 15 bases between. Germline V gene data show CDR1 as SGHTA and CDR2 as FQGTGA. CDR3 amino acids: CASSPLGQRTDTQYF. DNA of the CDR3: TGTGCCAGCAGCCCGCTGGGGCAGCGTACAGATACGCAGTATTTT.

The V gene is TRBV18, the J gene TRBJ1-1; D not resolved. The CDR3 length is 13 residues. Deletions cut 8 bases from V and 0 bases from J, with 10 bases between. Per the germline V gene, CDR1 is KGHSH and CDR2 is LQKENI. The CDR3 nucleotides read TGTGCCAGCACCATCACAGTGAACACTGAAGCTTTCTTT. Translated: CASTITVNTEAFF.

V is TRBV5-6 and J is TRBJ1-2, with TRBD1 as a possible D gene (5 bases). CDR3 size: 13 residues. From germline, CDR1 is SGHDT and CDR2 YYEEEE. Deletions cut 0 bases from V and 8 bases from J, with 11 bases between. The CDR3 here is CASSLVRGEGYTF. In DNA, the CDR3 is TGTGCCAGCAGCTTGGTCCGGGGGGAAGGCTACACCTTC. The complete variable domain, with remaining parts taken from reference TRBV5-6 and TRBJ1-2, reads DAGVTQSPTHLIKTRGQQVTLRCSPKSGHDTVSWYQQALGQGPQFIFQYYEEEERQRGNFPDRFSGHQFPNYSSELNVNALLLGDSALYLCASSLVRGEGYTFGSGTRLTVV.

This chain connects TRBV7-6 to TRBJ2-5; a possible D gene is TRBD2 (5 bases). Germline-derived CDR1 and CDR2 are SGHVS and FNYEAQ. V gave up 3 bases and J gave up 5 bases, with 16 bases separating them. The CDR3 length is 15 residues. As DNA, the CDR3 is TGTGCCAGCAGCTTGGGTAACTCAGCGGTTGAGACCCAGTACTTC. It yields the protein CASSLGNSAVETQYF.

This sequence joins TRBV7-6 and TRBJ2-3; D is perhaps TRBD1 (6 bases). Trimming removed 5 bases from V and 2 bases from J, with 11 bases in between. In germline, CDR1 is SGHVS, CDR2 FNYEAQ. The CDR3 loop spans 14 amino acids. Here the CDR3 reads CASSRTGNTDTQYF. The CDR3 bases are TGTGCCAGCAGCCGAACAGGGAACACAGATACGCAGTATTTT.

The CDR3 DNA sequence: TGTGCCAGCAGTGCCTCTAACTATGGCTACACCTTC. Its protein product is CASSASNYGYTF. The gene calls are TRBV2 and TRBJ1-2; D gene uncertain. V was shortened by 4 bases and J by 0 bases, with 3 bases between the two germline ends. The CDR3 loop spans 12 amino acids. Per the germline V gene, CDR1 is SNHLY and CDR2 is FYNNEI.

DNA of the CDR3: TGTGCCAGCAGCCCCCCCGGGGGGGCCTATCGAAACACCATATATTTT. It codes for CASSPPGGAYRNTIYF. The rearrangement links TRBV11-2 to TRBJ1-3, with a possible D match to TRBD1 (6 bases). The CDR3 loop spans 16 amino acids. The V end lost 5 bases, the J end lost 5 bases, and 19 bases lay between the germline ends. CDR1 and CDR2 from the germline V gene are SGHAT and FQNNGV.

The rearrangement uses TRBV6-1 and TRBJ2-2; TRBD1 aligns across 7 bases. This CDR3 contains 15 residues. Unmatched junction bases numbered 0, after V lost 1 base and J lost 1 base. CDR1 MNHNS and CDR2 SASEGT come from the germline V gene. CDR3 bases: TGTGCCAGCAGTGAAGGGACAGGGAACACCGGGGAGCTGTTTTTT. Its protein is CASSEGTGNTGELFF.

V and J are TRBV9 and TRBJ2-3, with 9 bases matching TRBD2. This CDR3 comprises 16 residues. The V segment lost 1 base and the J segment 6 bases; nucleotides outside the gene matches: 9. CDR1 SGDLS and CDR2 YYNGEE come from the germline V gene. The CDR3: CASSVSSAGGVDTQYF. CDR3 nucleotide sequence: TGTGCCAGCAGCGTAAGTTCAGCGGGGGGCGTGGATACGCAGTATTTT.

The chain has TRBV7-8 and TRBJ2-5; D remains unclear. The length of the CDR3 is 14 residues. Germline loops: CDR1 SGHVS, CDR2 FQNEAQ. The V and J ends lost 1 base and 2 bases respectively, with 8 bases between them. The CDR3 spells CASSLVQKQETQYF. CDR3 nucleotides: TGTGCCAGCAGCTTAGTTCAGAAGCAAGAGACCCAGTACTTC.

This chain connects TRBV2 to TRBJ1-3; no clear D gene. The CDR3 is made up of 13 amino acids. Trimming cost V 7 bases and J 3 bases, with 10 bases left between them. Germline values: CDR1 SNHLY, CDR2 FYNNEI. The CDR3 here is CASTPVVGNTIYF. The CDR3 bases are TGTGCCAGCACTCCGGTCGTTGGAAACACCATATATTTT.

CDR3 sequence reads: CASSESGRAYEQYF. The DNA for the CDR3 is TGCGCCAGCAGTGAGTCGGGCAGGGCCTACGAGCAGTACTTC. V gene TRBV10-2 combines with J gene TRBJ2-7; a possible D gene is TRBD1 (5 bases). The ends were cut back, 0 bases at V and 2 bases at J, with 8 bases in the middle. This CDR3 has 14 residues. Germline assignment: CDR1 WSHSY and CDR2 SAAADI.

The chain links TRBV9 to TRBJ2-5, with TRBD2 identical over 8 bases. The germline CDR1 and CDR2 sequences are SGDLS and YYNGEE. V was clipped by 3 bases and J by 4 bases; unmatched bases: 5. The CDR3 is 14 residues long. DNA for the CDR3: TGTGCCAGCAGCGCCAAGGGACTAGGAGAGACCCAGTACTTC. Encoded protein: CASSAKGLGETQYF. Supplemented by reference TRBV9 and TRBJ2-5, the full variable domain reads DSGVTQTPKHLITATGQRVTLRCSPRSGDLSVYWYQQSLDQGLQFLIQYYNGEERAKGNILERFSAQQFPDLHSELNLSSLELGDSALYFCASSAKGLGETQYFGPGTRLLVL.

The J gene is TRBJ1-1, the V gene TRBV11-2, with 8 bases that match TRBD1. The V gene end was trimmed by 0 bases and the J gene end by 0 bases; junction bases not matched to a gene: 12. CDR3 length: 19 residues. CDR1 SGHAT and CDR2 FQNNGV come from the germline V gene. The CDR3, as DNA: TGTGCCAGCAGCTTAGACGGTAGGACAGGGACAAGGTTGAACACTGAAGCTTTCTTT. As protein: CASSLDGRTGTRLNTEAFF.

This sequence joins TRBV2 and TRBJ1-4; D might be TRBD1 (5 bases). The V and J ends lost 2 bases and 8 bases respectively, with 15 bases between them. The CDR3 has 15 residues. Per the germline V gene, CDR1 is SNHLY and CDR2 is FYNNEI. CDR3 DNA sequence: TGTGCCAGCAGTGAACAGGGACGAAAAGAGGAAAAACTGTTTTTT. As protein: CASSEQGRKEEKLFF.

The rearrangement uses TRBV5-6 and TRBJ1-1; D is unclear. V lost 4 bases, J lost 3 bases, and 10 bases lay in between. This CDR3 contains 13 residues. Germline V gene lookup returns CDR1 SGHDT and CDR2 YYEEEE. The CDR3 loop reads CASSRWGDTEAFF. The CDR3 DNA reads TGTGCCAGCAGCCGTTGGGGAGACACTGAAGCTTTCTTT.

This clone was counted only a few times. The chain joins TRBV27 to TRBJ1-6; 10 nucleotides align to TRBD1. CDR1 is MNHEY and CDR2 is SMNVEV in the germline V gene (reference sequence). V lost 4 bases to trimming and J lost 7 bases; unmatched junction nucleotides: 4. The CDR3 contains 15 residues. CDR3 sequence: CASSSPGQGNSPLHF. The CDR3 DNA is TGTGCCAGCAGTTCGCCGGGACAGGGGAATTCACCCCTCCACTTT.

The J gene is TRBJ1-2, the V gene TRBV19, with D possibly TRBD1 on 6 matching bases. The V end lost 5 bases, the J end lost 3 bases, and 22 bases lay between the germline ends. The CDR3 loop spans 17 amino acids. The germline gives CDR1 LNHDA, CDR2 SQIVND (reference sequence). CDR3: CASSLGTTGGNYYGYTF. DNA of the CDR3: TGTGCCAGTAGTTTGGGGACGACGGGGGGCAACTACTATGGCTACACCTTC.

The chain is built from TRBV5-1 and TRBJ1-2; D gene uncertain. The CDR3 loop spans 13 amino acids. CDR1 is SGHRS, CDR2 YFSETQ, per germline. The germline V and J ends were trimmed by 0 bases and 6 bases, with 9 bases remaining between them. The CDR3, as DNA: TGCGCCAGCAGCTTGGAGGGTATCGATGGCTACACCTTC. Translating gives CASSLEGIDGYTF.

The chain combines TRBV28 with TRBJ2-4; 10 bases are shared with TRBD2. The CDR3 has 16 residues. The trim removed 6 bases at V and 3 bases at J, leaving 8 bases unmatched. Germline CDR1 MDHEN, CDR2 SYDVKM. CDR3 sequence: CASSSTAGGDKNIQYF. CDR3 bases: TGTGCCAGCAGCTCCACAGCGGGGGGGGACAAAAACATTCAGTACTTC.